This T cell receptor beta chain was retrieved from a study of shared clonotypes between healthy human individuals. The CDR3 covers 14 residues. Looked up from germline, CDR1 is SQVTM and CDR2 is ANQGSEA. The V gene end was trimmed by 4 bases and the J gene end by 6 bases; junction bases not matched to a gene: 8. The table came from immunoSEQ multiplex PCR; TCRdb's copy has only in-frame clones and leaves some out. The sample has some 240,000 clones, 65% seen once. This receptor was obtained from a man aged 30 to 39 in good health. V usage is TRBV29-1 and J usage is TRBJ2-3; 9 bases are shared with TRBD1. The sample consisted of memory CD4+ T cells sorted from blood. Noted subset: CD45RA-negative fraction. DNA of the CDR3: TGCAGCGTTGTGGGACAGGGAGTTTTGGATACGCAGTATTTT. Amino acids: CSVVGQGVLDTQYF.